This T cell receptor beta chain was sequenced in a study of T-cell memory formation after mild COVID-19 (dated by TCRdb to the early 2020s). General notes on the study: TCR sequence clusters from the two donors were largely donor specific. Longitudinal TCRalpha and TCRbeta repertoire sequencing tracked T-cell clones expanding and contracting after mild COVID-19 in a couple of donors. The cohort was made up of two young adult volunteers, one female and one male, who were previously healthy. The full study reports these points: SARS-CoV-2 specificity was not confirmed for the second-wave clones peaking on day 37. Only a couple of mild cases were covered in the study, and larger cohorts including severe cases with pre-infection samples were considered necessary. Some responding clones were detected in pre-infection memory, which suggested that pre-existing cross-reactive memory T cells had joined the SARS-CoV-2 response. Clones contracting from day 15 to 85 had balanced CD4/CD8 phenotypes, while a second wave expanding from day 15 to 37 was biased towards CD4+. Contracting CD4+ clones were located mainly in the CM and EM memory subsets, whereas CD8+ clones were found to be enriched in EMRA.

This clonotype appeared a few times. Its antigen specificity is not known. No much larger clone exists at a distance of one base, and base qualities are not known. The instrument given in TCRdb is Illumina NovaSeq 6000. TCRalpha and TCRbeta cDNA libraries were built by 5'RACE with constant-segment primers, adding sample barcodes and unique molecular identifiers. Trizol reagent was used to extract RNA from every sample. Amplification of the libraries took two PCR steps, and the second step added a second sample barcode plus Illumina TruSeq adapters. The libraries were sequenced on an Illumina NovaSeq using 2 x 150 bp paired-end reads. Under the source paper's analysis protocol: Reads were demultiplexed and collapsed into UMI-guided consensus sequences with migec v1.2.7. Using mixcr v2.1.11, UMI consensuses were aligned to TRA and TRB V and J templates and then assembled into clonotypes. A clonotype was counted as expanded or contracted only if both edgeR and NoisET called the change significant, with noise models trained on biological replicates. For edgeR calls, the thresholds were a false discovery rate-adjusted p below 0.01 and a log2 fold-change of 1. PCA with hierarchical clustering of max-normalized trajectories of the 1000 most abundant clonotypes was used as exploratory dynamics analysis. Separately sequenced CD4+ and CD8+ repertoires were used to assign the CD4 or CD8 phenotype of responding clones. TCRdb took the public reads, trimmed them with fastp at Q25, ran MiXCR for clone calling and kept in-frame beta chains. Every distinct CDR3 protein forms one entry, paired with its most common genes and DNA. TCRdb's processing, not the study's, gives the V and J calls here. Recorded for this sample are about 430,000 distinct CDR3 sequences; more than 15% of them occurred a single time. Jointly, the top ten make up under 25% of the sample.

Taken from the germline V gene, the CDR1 and CDR2 loops are SGHTA and FQGNSA. The germline ends are 16 bases apart after V is trimmed by 5 bases and J by 3 bases. Spanning cysteine to phenylalanine, the CDR3 consists of 15 amino acids. Of all the DNA, just the CDR3 is kept, 45 bases in frame from base 1. Ficoll-Paque density gradient centrifugation was used to isolate PBMCs. This receptor was taken from a man younger than 30 who had mild COVID-19 (a few samples of this study predate the infection). The sample titles of this study are shuffled in the database, so cell type and time point are left out; the donor was told from shared clones. The chain was built from TRBV7-2 and TRBJ1-1; the D region possibly corresponds to TRBD1 (5 bases align). The specimen was PBMCs or a T cell subset sorted from them (not recorded which). This receptor carries the CDR3 CASSLGPGRYTEAFF. The DNA sequence is TGTGCCAGCAGCCTCGGGCCAGGGAGATACACTGAAGCTTTCTTT. Supplemented by the reference TRBV7-2 and TRBJ1-1 proteins around the CDR3, the complete variable domain is GAGVSQSPSNKVTEKGKDVELRCDPISGHTALYWYRQSLGQGLEFLIYFQGNSAPDKSGLPSDRFSAERTGGSVSTLTIQRTQQEDSAVYLCASSLGPGRYTEAFFGQGTRLTVV.